This T cell receptor (beta chain) is from a study of radiotherapy plus CTLA-4 blockade in lung cancer. In its sample, this clone was seen a few times. Measured with immunoSEQ multiplex PCR; TCRdb has only the in-frame clones, and not every one. This sample has 55,000 to 65,000 clones, with 77% found just once. CDR3 length equals 15 residues. Per germline, CDR1 SGHDT and CDR2 YYEEEE. Trimming stripped 2 bases from V and 4 bases from J, with 15 bases between. This receptor was taken from a human donor with non-small cell lung cancer who had a partial response to radiotherapy plus ipilimumab. This sequence joins TRBV5-6 and TRBJ1-1, with D possibly TRBD1 on 6 matching bases. Sequenced here: peripheral blood, sampled from a patient treated with radiotherapy plus ipilimumab. DNA of the CDR3: TGTGCCAGCAGCTTAGGAACAGGGCAGGGCACTGAAGCTTTCTTT. Protein: CASSLGTGQGTEAFF.